This entry lists 21 T cell receptor beta chains sequenced from one sample in a study of OX40 agonist ivuxolimab in advanced cancers. TCRdb's table, derived via immunoSEQ multiplex PCR, lists solely in-frame clones and lacks some. In the table there are tens of thousands of clones, 89% of which are singletons. Specimen: CD4+ or CD8+ T cells sorted from blood, collected in a trial of the OX40 agonist ivuxolimab. These receptor sequences come from an adult with an advanced solid tumor such as melanoma, head and neck, liver or kidney cancer.

This sequence joins TRBV5-1 and TRBJ2-7; D possibly corresponds to TRBD2 (5 bases). The CDR3 contains 13 residues. The V gene lost 4 bases and the J gene lost 5 bases, with 13 bases spanning the gap. Germline lookup yields CDR1 SGHRS and CDR2 YFSETQ. The CDR3 protein is CASSLGGEDEQYF. CDR3 nucleotide sequence: TGCGCCAGCAGCCTCGGAGGAGAGGACGAGCAGTACTTC.

This CDR3 reads CASSLRPFGDSPLHF. CDR3 coding DNA: TGTGCCAGCAGCTTGAGGCCCTTCGGGGACTCACCCCTCCACTTT. J is TRBJ1-6 and V is TRBV7-9, with D perhaps matching TRBD1 (5 bases). Trimming took off 3 bases at V and 10 bases at J, with 16 bases between the two ends. The CDR3 is 15 amino acids. CDR1 and CDR2 (germline): SEHNR, FQNEAQ (reference sequence).

V usage is TRBV10-2 and J usage is TRBJ1-2; D is unclear. This CDR3 contains 11 residues. Trimming left V 10 bases short and J 4 bases short, with 10 bases between. CDR1 and CDR2 (germline): WSHSY, SAAADI. In DNA form, the CDR3 reads TGCGCCACCGGGGAGGCCTATGGCTACACCTTC. This encodes CATGEAYGYTF.

This sequence joins TRBV19 and TRBJ2-7; 7 bases agree with TRBD1. J lost 1 base, V lost 3 bases, and 3 bases had no gene match. The germline gives CDR1 LNHDA, CDR2 SQIVND (reference sequence). The CDR3 totals 14 residues. This chain's CDR3 is CASSIGTDSYEQYF. CDR3 in DNA: TGTGCCAGTAGTATTGGGACAGATTCCTACGAGCAGTACTTC.

The CDR3 coding sequence is TGTGCCAGCAGACCCGGGGGACACTCGGGTCAGCCCCAGCATTTT. Amino acids: CASRPGGHSGQPQHF. The rearrangement uses TRBV6-6 and TRBJ1-5; D is possibly TRBD1 (6 bases). The CDR3 has 15 residues. Germline V gene sequence: CDR1 MNHNY, CDR2 SVGAGI (reference sequence). The V gene lost 6 bases and the J gene lost 6 bases, with 18 bases spanning the gap.

The rearrangement links TRBV15 to TRBJ2-7; TRBD1 is a possible D gene (6 bases). The CDR3 length is 13 residues. Germline CDR1 reads LNHNV; CDR2 reads YYDKDF (reference sequence). With 5 bases removed from V and 4 bases from J, the gap between germline ends came to 12 bases. The CDR3 sequence is CATSPGRGYEQYF. CDR3 bases: TGTGCCACCAGCCCCGGTAGGGGGTACGAGCAGTACTTC.

CDR3 sequence reads: CASSPRLAGGPNTGELFF. The CDR3 coding sequence is TGTGCCAGCAGCCCGCGACTAGCGGGGGGCCCGAACACCGGGGAGCTGTTTTTT. The chain is built from TRBV9 and TRBJ2-2; 13 nucleotides agree with TRBD2. Losses at the gene ends were 4 bases for V and 0 bases for J; bases not matched to a gene: 6. The CDR3 covers 18 residues. CDR1 and CDR2 (germline): SGDLS, YYNGEE.

The chain joins TRBV7-2 to TRBJ2-1, with D possibly TRBD2 on 7 matching bases. Germline V gives CDR1 SGHTA, CDR2 FQGNSA. CDR3 length equals 16 residues. Between the trimmed V and J ends, which lost 3 bases and 4 bases, there was a span of 16 bases. Here the CDR3 DNA reads TGTGCCAGCAGCTTGAACGGGGGGCCTGGGTACAATGAGCAGTTCTTC. It is translated as CASSLNGGPGYNEQFF. The entire variable domain, with the rest obtained from reference TRBV7-2 and TRBJ2-1, is as follows: GAGVSQSPSNKVTEKGKDVELRCDPISGHTALYWYRQSLGQGLEFLIYFQGNSAPDKSGLPSDRFSAERTGGSVSTLTIQRTQQEDSAVYLCASSLNGGPGYNEQFFGPGTRLTVL.

The J gene is TRBJ2-2, the V gene TRBV5-1; D may be TRBD1 (5 bases). The CDR3 runs 17 residues. CDR1 is SGHRS and CDR2 is YFSETQ in the germline V gene. Trimming removed 3 bases from V and 3 bases from J, with 18 bases in between. As DNA, the CDR3 is TGCGCCAGCAGCTGGACATCCGGCAGCCGATACACCGGGGAGCTGTTTTTT. This codes for CASSWTSGSRYTGELFF.

CDR3 nucleotide sequence: TGTGCCAGCAGTTTGACCGGCACTGGAAACACCATATATTTT. This sequence encodes CASSLTGTGNTIYF. The rearrangement joins TRBV7-9 to TRBJ1-3, with D hard to call. This CDR3 region has 14 residues. The V and J ends lost 6 bases and 2 bases respectively, with 11 bases between them. In germline, CDR1 is SEHNR, CDR2 FQNEAQ (reference sequence).

This rearrangement joins TRBV11-1 to TRBJ2-1; 8 positions agree with TRBD2. With V trimmed by 4 bases and J by 2 bases, 4 bases remained unmatched. The CDR3 loop spans 15 amino acids. Germline V CDR1 and CDR2: SGHAT, FQDESV (reference sequence). CDR3 residues: CASSSRGGAYNEQFF. CDR3 nucleotide sequence: TGTGCCAGCAGCTCCCGGGGGGGCGCCTACAATGAGCAGTTCTTC.

The CDR3 DNA sequence: TGTGCCAGCAGTTACTCTAGGGGTAACGAGCAGTACTTC. Translating gives CASSYSRGNEQYF. This chain links TRBV6-5 with TRBJ2-7; perhaps TRBD1 as D (5 bases). CDR3 length: 13 residues. CDR1 and CDR2 from the germline V gene are MNHEY and SVGAGI. V lost 0 bases and J 5 bases, leaving 8 bases between the germline ends.

The rearrangement joins TRBV5-6 to TRBJ1-2; the D is unclear. CDR1 is SGHDT and CDR2 is YYEEEE in the germline V gene. Trimming cost V 4 bases and J 2 bases, with 18 bases left between them. The CDR3 runs 16 residues. CDR3 nucleotide sequence: TGTGCCAGCAGCGGTGTTTTGGCCTTAGAGAACTATGGCTACACCTTC. Residues: CASSGVLALENYGYTF.

The chain employs TRBV11-2 and TRBJ2-7, with 7 bases lining up with TRBD1. Trimming removed 5 bases from V and 4 bases from J; junction bases left unmatched: 8. CDR1 is SGHAT and CDR2 is FQNNGV in the germline V gene. CDR3 length: 14 residues. CDR3 sequence: CASSPTGLSYEQYF. The CDR3 DNA is TGTGCCAGCAGCCCGACAGGGTTAAGTTACGAGCAGTACTTC.

This clone was picked up a small number of times. This chain links TRBV19 with TRBJ2-5; 8 bases are shared with TRBD2. In germline, CDR1 is LNHDA, CDR2 SQIVND (reference sequence). This CDR3 is built from 15 residues. V gave up 3 bases and J gave up 3 bases; unmatched junction bases: 6. Here the CDR3 DNA reads TGTGCCAGTAGTATGGGTTTGGGACTAGAAGAGACCCAGTACTTC. Amino acids: CASSMGLGLEETQYF. Full variable domain (rest looked up from reference TRBV19 and TRBJ2-5): DGGITQSPKYLFRKEGQNVTLSCEQNLNHDAMYWYRQDPGQGLRLIYYSQIVNDFQKGDIAEGYSVSREKKESFPLTVTSAQKNPTAFYLCASSMGLGLEETQYFGPGTRLLVL.

A single count supports this clone. The gene calls are TRBV5-5 and TRBJ2-7, with unresolved D. This CDR3 has 13 amino acids. Per germline, CDR1 SGHKS and CDR2 YYEKEE (reference sequence). Trimming took 0 bases from V and 3 from J, leaving 7 bases between them. DNA of the CDR3: TGTGCCAGCAGCTTGGCTCTGAGCTACGAGCAGTACTTC. This sequence encodes CASSLALSYEQYF.

The rearrangement uses TRBV9 and TRBJ2-1, with 11 bases aligning to TRBD2. V shed 2 bases, J shed 4 bases, and the junction held 8 bases outside the gene matches. Germline loops: CDR1 SGDLS, CDR2 YYNGEE. The CDR3 has 17 residues. CDR3 in DNA: TGTGCCAGCAGCGTCGAAACTAGCGGGGGTTCTTACAATGAGCAGTTCTTC. Translated: CASSVETSGGSYNEQFF.

J is TRBJ1-2 and V is TRBV29-1, with D perhaps TRBD1 (6 bases). Trimming removed 6 bases at V and 2 bases at J, with 10 bases between. The germline CDR1 and CDR2 sequences are SQVTM and ANQGSEA. This CDR3 comprises 12 residues. The CDR3 coding sequence is TGCAGCGTACAGGGCCAAAACTATGGCTACACCTTC. Protein sequence: CSVQGQNYGYTF.

The chain combines TRBV7-9 with TRBJ2-2; TRBD1 agrees at 7 bases. Trimming took 1 base from V and 4 from J; bases not matched to a gene: 0. Per the germline V gene, CDR1 is SEHNR and CDR2 is FQNEAQ (reference sequence). The CDR3 contains 14 residues. The CDR3 protein is CASSLGTGTGELFF. DNA for the CDR3: TGTGCCAGCAGCTTAGGGACAGGCACCGGGGAGCTGTTTTTT.

The chain employs TRBV6-5 and TRBJ1-2, with 7 positions matching TRBD1. The CDR3 extends over 15 amino acids. V dropped 5 bases and J dropped 0; count of bases not matched to a gene: 6. Per the germline V gene, CDR1 is MNHEY and CDR2 is SVGAGI. DNA of the CDR3: TGTGCCAGCAGTCCACAGACAGGGTCTAACTATGGCTACACCTTC. Translation gives CASSPQTGSNYGYTF.

CDR3 bases: TGTGCCAGCAGCCTAGCGGGGGTTCTAGGGGAGCAGTTCTTC. As protein: CASSLAGVLGEQFF. This rearrangement joins TRBV28 to TRBJ2-1; 10 positions match TRBD2. Per germline, CDR1 MDHEN and CDR2 SYDVKM. This CDR3 comprises 14 residues. V dropped 6 bases and J dropped 10; count of bases not matched to a gene: 9. Combining the CDR3 with reference TRBV28 and TRBJ2-1 gives the whole variable domain DVKVTQSSRYLVKRTGEKVFLECVQDMDHENMFWYRQDPGLGLRLIYFSYDVKMKEKGDIPEGYSVSREKKERFSLILESASTNQTSMYLCASSLAGVLGEQFFGPGTRLTVL.